These 9 T cell receptor beta chains were sequenced from one sample in a study of cytomegalovirus exposure and HLA in healthy donors. 13 Jbeta primers and 60 Vbeta primers were used for the PCR. Libraries were prepared by immunoSEQ multiplex PCR; TCRdb keeps only in-frame clonotypes and omits some of them. This table holds around 170,000 clones, 76% found once. Sequenced material: PBMCs. The receptors shown here come from a woman in her 30s in good health and CMV-seropositive.

The CDR3 here is CASRPSGLANTGELFF. For the CDR3, the DNA is TGTGCCAGCAGACCCTCGGGACTGGCGAACACCGGGGAGCTGTTTTTT. J is TRBJ2-2 and V is TRBV28, with D perhaps TRBD2 (6 bases). In germline, CDR1 is MDHEN, CDR2 SYDVKM. The CDR3 spans 16 residues. The V gene lost 6 bases and the J gene lost 0 bases, with 14 bases spanning the gap.

The chain has TRBV7-2 and TRBJ2-1, with 10 bases fitting TRBD1. This CDR3 region has 16 residues. The V segment lost 5 bases and the J segment 6 bases; nucleotides outside the gene matches: 10. Germline V lookup: CDR1 SGHTA, CDR2 FQGNSA. The CDR3 DNA reads TGTGCCAGCAGCCCACCGGGACAGGGGTCCGGCAATGAGCAGTTCTTC. Its protein product is CASSPPGQGSGNEQFF.

The chain uses TRBV19 and TRBJ2-1; D is uncertain. The CDR3 sequence is 14 residues long. Trimming stripped 4 bases from V and 9 bases from J, with 16 bases between. CDR1 and CDR2 from the germline V gene are LNHDA and SQIVND (reference sequence). CDR3 DNA: TGTGCCAGTAGTACCCCCCGTTCCGGGTTTGAGCAGTTCTTC. It codes for CASSTPRSGFEQFF. The full variable domain, with the rest looked up from reference TRBV19 and TRBJ2-1, is DGGITQSPKYLFRKEGQNVTLSCEQNLNHDAMYWYRQDPGQGLRLIYYSQIVNDFQKGDIAEGYSVSREKKESFPLTVTSAQKNPTAFYLCASSTPRSGFEQFFGPGTRLTVL.

This chain connects TRBV9 to TRBJ2-5, with TRBD2 identical over 8 bases. The J segment lost 5 bases and the V segment lost 3 bases, leaving 12 bases of the junction unmatched. This CDR3 contains 16 residues. Germline assignment: CDR1 SGDLS and CDR2 YYNGEE. The CDR3 DNA follows: TGTGCCAGCAGCGGGGGGCTCGGGGGGGCGAGGGAGACCCAGTACTTC. It specifies CASSGGLGGARETQYF.

The J gene is TRBJ1-4, the V gene TRBV7-9; 7 nucleotides line up with TRBD1. The germline V gene encodes CDR1 SEHNR and CDR2 FQNEAQ (reference sequence). Trimming removed 4 bases from V and 0 bases from J; junction bases left unmatched: 5. This CDR3 is 16 amino acids long. Here the CDR3 DNA reads TGTGCCAGCAGCTACGGGGACAGCTCAACTAATGAAAAACTGTTTTTT. Protein product: CASSYGDSSTNEKLFF.

J is TRBJ2-7 and V is TRBV18; perhaps TRBD2 as D (6 bases). Trimming shortened V by 3 bases and J by 2 bases, and 11 bases separated the two germline ends. The CDR3 consists of 14 residues. CDR1 is KGHSH, CDR2 LQKENI, per germline. As DNA, the CDR3 is TGTGCCAGCTCACCTAAGGGAGGACCCTACGAGCAGTACTTC. This translates into CASSPKGGPYEQYF.

The gene calls are TRBV7-2 and TRBJ2-3; 7 bases align to TRBD1. This CDR3 has 14 residues. V shed 1 base, J shed 4 bases, and the junction held 2 bases outside the gene matches. Per the germline V gene, CDR1 is SGHTA and CDR2 is FQGNSA. CDR3 protein: CASSLVQGADTQYF. For the CDR3, the DNA is TGTGCCAGCAGCTTAGTCCAGGGGGCAGATACGCAGTATTTT.

On this clone: At one end, the junction sequence differs from germline, possibly due to a read error. This chain connects TRBV7-9 to TRBJ1-6, with 10 bases lining up with TRBD1. CDR1 SEHNR and CDR2 FQNEAQ come from the germline V gene (reference sequence). The CDR3 covers 15 residues. The CDR3 bases are TGTGCCAGCAGCTTTGGGGACAGGGGCGTCTCACCCCCCCACTTT. Translating gives CASSFGDRGVSPPHF. The whole variable domain, remainder taken from reference TRBV7-9 and TRBJ1-6, is DTGVSQNPRHKITKRGQNVTFRCDPISEHNRLYWYRQTLGQGPEFLTYFQNEAQLEKSRLLSDRFSAERPKGSFSTLEIQRTEQGDSAMYLCASSFGDRGVSPPHFGNGTRLTVT.

The CDR3 reads CASSLGTSGGAFF. CDR3 bases: TGTGCCAGCAGCTTAGGAACTAGCGGGGGGGCGTTCTTC. J is TRBJ2-1 and V is TRBV11-3; 13 positions agree with TRBD2. CDR1 SGHNT and CDR2 YENEEA come from the germline V gene. CDR3 size: 13 residues. V gave up 1 base and J gave up 15 bases; unmatched junction bases: 3.